These 22 T cell receptor beta chains share one sample of origin, sequenced in a study of T cell repertoires in aging, cancer and after chemotherapy. Amplification of TCR beta used genomic DNA extracted from peripheral blood. Rearranged V-D-J TRB sequences were amplified with a mixed TRB-A/B primer pool. Using its own MiXCR run on the multiplex PCR reads, TCRdb lists one record per CDR3 protein. The sample yields 760 or so distinct CDR3 sequences, about a quarter seen once. The sequenced sample was blood. The receptors shown here come from a human donor with a solid tumor.

In its sample, this clonotype ranks as large. This sequence joins TRBV19 and TRBJ1-2; D is uncertain. Germline CDR1 LNHDA, CDR2 SQIVND (reference sequence). The CDR3 length is 15 residues. The V end was cut by 5 bases, the J end by 4 bases, with 17 bases between. CDR3 DNA sequence: TGTGCCAGTAGTTATGATGCAGCCGTCGGCTATGGCTACACCTTC. Its translation: CASSYDAAVGYGYTF.

This clonotype came up a few times. The chain recombines TRBV19 with TRBJ2-1; 9 nucleotides align to TRBD2. Germline CDR1 and CDR2: LNHDA and SQIVND (reference sequence). CDR3 length: 14 amino acids. With V trimmed by 3 bases and J by 6 bases, 3 bases remained unmatched. Here the CDR3 reads CASSMLAGTNEQFF. Here the CDR3 DNA reads TGTGCCAGTAGTATGCTAGCGGGAACCAATGAGCAGTTCTTC.

This clonotype is large (0.1 to 1%). The V and J genes are TRBV11-2 and TRBJ1-1; unclear D gene. Germline loops: CDR1 SGHAT, CDR2 FQNNGV. The CDR3 is 13 amino acids. The V end lost 2 bases, the J end lost 7 bases, and 11 bases lay between the germline ends. The DNA of the CDR3 is TGTGCCAGCAGCTTACCGACTCTACGTGAAGCTTTCTTT. This sequence encodes CASSLPTLREAFF.

This clonotype showed up just a few times. V is TRBV11-2 and J is TRBJ2-2, with D possibly being TRBD2 (6 bases). The V and J ends lost 1 base and 2 bases respectively, with 11 bases between them. CDR1 is SGHAT, CDR2 FQNNGV, per germline. The length of the CDR3 is 16 residues. In nucleotides, the CDR3 is TGTGCCAGCAGCTTAGGGCAGGGAGGTAACACCGGGGAGCTGTTTTTT. This translates into CASSLGQGGNTGELFF.

The V call is TRBV20-1, the J call TRBJ1-4; perhaps TRBD1 as D (5 bases). The V gene's germline CDR1 is DFQATT and CDR2 SNEGSKA (reference sequence). V was cut by 3 bases and J by 10 bases, with 15 bases left in between. This CDR3 region has 13 residues. The CDR3 DNA follows: TGCAGTGCTAGTTTCGACGGGGCGGGAAAACTGTTTTTT. This gives the protein CSASFDGAGKLFF.

V gene TRBV5-1 combines with J gene TRBJ1-2; possibly TRBD1 for D (6 bases). Germline lookup yields CDR1 SGHRS and CDR2 YFSETQ. Deletions cut 0 bases from V and 4 bases from J, with 7 bases between. This CDR3 has 13 residues. The CDR3, as DNA: TGCGCCAGCAGCTTGGGGACAGTCTATGGCTACACCTTC. Its protein is CASSLGTVYGYTF.

V usage is TRBV19 and J usage is TRBJ1-4; 9 bases map to TRBD1. Trimming took 7 bases from V and 8 from J; bases not matched to a gene: 14. Germline-derived CDR1 and CDR2 are LNHDA and SQIVND (reference sequence). CDR3 size: 16 residues. DNA of the CDR3: TGTGCCAGTACCAAAAGGGGACAGGGAGGTTTAGAAAAACTGTTTTTT. Its protein product is CASTKRGQGGLEKLFF.

A few counts support this clonotype. This chain uses TRBV12-3 or TRBV12-4 with TRBJ1-4, with D possibly TRBD1 on 5 matching bases. Trimming pared 2 bases from V and 10 bases from J, leaving 14 bases between. There are 14 residues in the CDR3. CDR3 residues: CASSLSGTKGKLFF. The CDR3 DNA follows: TGTGCCAGCAGTTTATCCGGGACTAAGGGAAAACTGTTTTTT.

The chain uses TRBV12-3 or TRBV12-4 and TRBJ2-1; 7 bases are a match to TRBD2. Trimming removed 3 bases from V and 3 bases from J; junction bases left unmatched: 2. CDR3 length: 14 residues. The chain's CDR3 is CASSFGGGYNEQFF. CDR3 nucleotide sequence: TGTGCCAGCAGTTTCGGCGGGGGCTACAATGAGCAGTTCTTC.

V usage is TRBV29-1 and J usage is TRBJ1-1; 8 bases line up with TRBD1. This CDR3 has 13 amino acids. Germline values: CDR1 SQVTM, CDR2 ANQGSEA. Trimming at V came to 7 bases and at J to 0 bases, leaving 4 bases not matched to a gene. CDR3 loop: CSARTGLNTEAFF. The CDR3 nucleotides are TGCAGCGCCCGGACAGGGCTGAACACTGAAGCTTTCTTT.

This clonotype counts as large. This chain links TRBV20-1 with TRBJ1-2, with D unclear. The CDR3 has 11 residues. Per the germline V gene, CDR1 is DFQATT and CDR2 is SNEGSKA (reference sequence). V lost 3 bases, J lost 10 bases, and 12 bases lay in between. DNA of the CDR3: TGCAGTGCTAGGGATGATGGGGACTACACCTTC. Amino acids: CSARDDGDYTF.

This clonotype qualifies as large. V is TRBV6-5 and J is TRBJ1-3; TRBD1 is a possible D gene (5 bases). Trimming took off 0 bases at V and 2 bases at J, with 11 bases between the two ends. This CDR3 region has 16 residues. Looked up from germline, CDR1 is MNHEY and CDR2 is SVGAGI. CDR3 sequence reads: CASSYSTDYTGNTIYF. The DNA for the CDR3 is TGTGCCAGCAGTTACTCGACAGATTATACTGGAAACACCATATATTTT.

Regarding this clonotype: This may arise from a read error, as a much more abundant clone is one base away. This chain uses TRBV10-3 with TRBJ2-7, with 9 bases aligning to TRBD2. CDR3 length: 15 residues. From germline, CDR1 is ENHRY and CDR2 SYGVKD. V dropped 7 bases and J dropped 0; count of bases not matched to a gene: 7. This chain's CDR3 is CAITVGREGSYEQYF. For the CDR3, the DNA is TGTGCCATCACCGTGGGGCGGGAGGGCTCCTACGAGCAGTACTTC.

In its sample, this clonotype was seen a few times. The chain couples TRBV18 to TRBJ1-1; 9 bases line up with TRBD1. The ends lost 3 bases at V and 4 bases at J; junction bases unmatched: 9. CDR3 length: 16 residues. CDR1 is KGHSH, CDR2 LQKENI, per germline. CDR3 sequence reads: CASSPRRQGGGTEAFF. The CDR3 DNA follows: TGTGCCAGCTCACCGCGAAGACAGGGGGGAGGCACTGAAGCTTTCTTT.

By frequency in the sample, this clonotype is medium-sized. The chain has TRBV27 and TRBJ2-2; 9 nucleotides match TRBD2. The germline gives CDR1 MNHEY, CDR2 SMNVEV (reference sequence). Trimming took 11 bases from V and 9 from J; bases not matched to a gene: 7. The CDR3 sequence is 12 residues long. The DNA for the CDR3 is TGTGCCTGGCAGCGGGGGGAGCGGGAGCTGTTTTTT. This codes for CAWQRGERELFF.

This clonotype ranks as large (0.1 to 1%). The V call is TRBV6-5, the J call TRBJ1-4, with a weak D call TRBD1 (6 bases). V was trimmed by 5 bases and J by 7 bases, leaving 17 bases between them. This CDR3 region has 15 residues. Germline CDR1 is MNHEY and CDR2 is SVGAGI. CDR3 region: CASSGDRRGSEKLFF. The CDR3 DNA sequence: TGTGCCAGCAGTGGAGACAGGAGAGGCAGTGAAAAACTGTTTTTT.

The chain uses TRBV12-3 or TRBV12-4 and TRBJ1-5; D call uncertain. The CDR3 consists of 14 residues. The V and J ends lost 2 bases and 3 bases respectively, with 8 bases between them. The CDR3 bases are TGTGCCAGCAGTTTAAGGCAGACCAATCAGCCCCAGCATTTT. Translating gives CASSLRQTNQPQHF.

This clonotype was counted once. The chain couples TRBV6-1 to TRBJ2-3, with D perhaps TRBD2 (6 bases). This CDR3 is built from 14 residues. Germline V lookup: CDR1 MNHNS, CDR2 SASEGT. The V end lost 6 bases, the J end lost 5 bases, and 15 bases lay between the germline ends. The CDR3 nucleotides are TGTGCCAGCAGCCAAAACCTGGAGGGAGATACGCAGTATTTT. Encoded protein: CASSQNLEGDTQYF.

This clonotype is categorized as large. The V call is TRBV30, the J call TRBJ1-4; 8 nucleotides line up with TRBD1. The V segment lost 5 bases and the J segment 4 bases; nucleotides outside the gene matches: 3. This CDR3 region has 13 residues. Germline V gene sequence: CDR1 GTSNPN, CDR2 SVGIG (reference sequence). CDR3 nucleotides: TGTGCCTGGGCCAGGGGGCGTAATGAAAAACTGTTTTTT. Its protein product is CAWARGRNEKLFF.

This chain joins TRBV19 and TRBJ2-2, with D possibly TRBD2 on 5 matching bases. Germline loops: CDR1 LNHDA, CDR2 SQIVND (reference sequence). With 9 bases removed from V and 0 bases from J, the gap between germline ends came to 17 bases. There are 16 residues in the CDR3. This CDR3 is CASSLHGGANTGELFF. The CDR3 DNA is TGTGCCAGCAGTTTGCATGGAGGAGCGAACACCGGGGAGCTGTTTTTT.

The table lists this clonotype with a few counts. The gene calls are TRBV14 and TRBJ2-2; D is ambiguous. Germline CDR1 and CDR2: SGHDN and FVKESK. The length of the CDR3 is 14 residues. Trimming took 1 base from V and 3 from J, leaving 6 bases between them. The CDR3 sequence is CASSQVSHTGELFF. The CDR3 DNA sequence: TGTGCCAGCAGCCAAGTCTCCCACACCGGGGAGCTGTTTTTT.

This clonotype was seen more than once but under ten times. V gene TRBV28 combines with J gene TRBJ2-1; possibly TRBD2 for D (6 bases). Trimming cost V 4 bases and J 7 bases, with 20 bases left between them. The germline CDR1 and CDR2 sequences are MDHEN and SYDVKM. The CDR3 consists of 16 residues. In nucleotides, the CDR3 is TGTGCCAGCAGTTCCCCGTCGGGGGAACGCAGAAATGAGCAGTTCTTC. It yields the protein CASSSPSGERRNEQFF.